The T cell receptor beta chain described here comes from a study of blood T cells in healthy people across ages (dated by TCRdb to the mid-2010s). Regarding the research as a whole: Template switching captured roughly one uniquely barcoded TCR beta cDNA molecule per two T cells in model experiments. Using deep sequencing normalized with unique cDNA molecular identifiers, the study measured how TCR beta repertoire diversity changes with age. The donors were divided into four age groups: young (average around 17 years), middle-aged (almost 40), aged (approximately 62) and long-lived (roughly 82). To avoid experimental bias, donors of different ages were spread randomly across the sequencing lanes. For two donors (one aged 18 to 29 and one aged 80 or older), the study analyzed two additional independent replicas of 1 million unique cDNA reads from the same blood draw.

The junction carries 14 bases between V and J, which are trimmed by 5 bases and 1 base respectively. The CDR3 sequence holds 14 residues, the cysteine and phenylalanine included. The read is trimmed to its CDR3 DNA, 42 bases read in frame from base 1. CDR1 DFQATT and CDR2 SNEGSKA are derived from the germline V gene (reference sequence). The donors were roughly 40 Caucasian individuals from Russia, aged 6 to 90 years, who were systemically healthy. Each donor gave about 9.7 milliliters of peripheral blood, drawn into EDTA-treated Vacutainer tubes. Ficoll-Paque density-gradient centrifugation was used to isolate PBMCs, with at least 6.5 million per sample. Total RNA, at least 5 micrograms per sample, was extracted from PBMCs with Trizol reagent. For every donor, flow cytometry on a PBMC aliquot measured the percentage of naive CD45RAhigh/CD27high T cells. Turning to this clonotype: It has no known antigen specificity. The input lacks base qualities; no much larger clone sits a single base away.

Results the study describes overall, beyond this receptor: Donor CMV infection status was unknown, potentially confounding age-related changes in expanded clonotypes. Since profiling was done on bulk unsorted PBMCs, naive and antigen-experienced compartments could not be conclusively compared. Compared with the aged group, more naive CD4+ T cells, fewer expanded clones and increased TCR diversity were shown by the long-lived group, suggesting age selection. Observed TCR beta diversity per million T cells fell roughly linearly with age, and a significant reduction was already apparent by age roughly 40. Observed TCR beta diversity correlated strongly with the percentage of naive T cells measured by flow cytometry. Estimates of total diversity from one million sequenced T cells were regarded as lower bounds and underestimates.

Library preparation employed 5' RACE. The sequencer listed for this sample is Illumina HiSeq 2500. A second roughly 6 to 12 cycle PCR used a sample-barcoded 5' primer and a J-beta primer mix. Each TCR beta cDNA molecule received a unique molecular identifier from a template-switch 5' adaptor carrying 12 random nucleotides. Each sample yielded at least 2.5 million CDR3-containing paired-end reads. First-strand cDNA was synthesized from all RNA with the Mint cDNA synthesis kit, primed by a TRBC-specific oligonucleotide. Following uracil-DNA glycosylase treatment, all cDNA underwent a first 18-cycle PCR with the universal primers M1SS and BC2_uni_R. The study's processing was this. For normalization, 1 million high-quality reads, each with a distinct molecular identifier, were randomly selected from each sample. Reads sharing molecular identifiers were discarded rather than binned into consensus sequences. MiTCR, set to a Q25 quality threshold and the strictest error-elimination algorithm, was used for CDR3 identification, clonotype clustering and error correction. A nonparametric unseen species model with Euler transformation was used to estimate a lower bound on total TCR beta diversity. TCRdb reprocessed the public reads (quality trimming at Q25 with fastp, clone calling with MiXCR) and kept in-frame beta chains. Each entry merges the rows of one CDR3 protein and shows their most common DNA and genes. In this record, the V and J calls reflect TCRdb's handling and not the investigators' own analysis. The sample table holds approximately 350,000 distinct CDR3 sequences, of which 45% to 65% were seen once. Jointly, the top ten make up under 65% of the sample.

The V gene is TRBV20-1 and the J gene is TRBJ2-5; the D gene is possibly TRBD2, with 6 bases matching. This TCR was sampled from a man aged 55 to 69 in good health. Source material: blood. For the CDR3, the sequence is CSAPPGGSQETQYF. The bases read TGCAGTGCTCCCCCCGGAGGGTCCCAAGAGACCCAGTACTTC.